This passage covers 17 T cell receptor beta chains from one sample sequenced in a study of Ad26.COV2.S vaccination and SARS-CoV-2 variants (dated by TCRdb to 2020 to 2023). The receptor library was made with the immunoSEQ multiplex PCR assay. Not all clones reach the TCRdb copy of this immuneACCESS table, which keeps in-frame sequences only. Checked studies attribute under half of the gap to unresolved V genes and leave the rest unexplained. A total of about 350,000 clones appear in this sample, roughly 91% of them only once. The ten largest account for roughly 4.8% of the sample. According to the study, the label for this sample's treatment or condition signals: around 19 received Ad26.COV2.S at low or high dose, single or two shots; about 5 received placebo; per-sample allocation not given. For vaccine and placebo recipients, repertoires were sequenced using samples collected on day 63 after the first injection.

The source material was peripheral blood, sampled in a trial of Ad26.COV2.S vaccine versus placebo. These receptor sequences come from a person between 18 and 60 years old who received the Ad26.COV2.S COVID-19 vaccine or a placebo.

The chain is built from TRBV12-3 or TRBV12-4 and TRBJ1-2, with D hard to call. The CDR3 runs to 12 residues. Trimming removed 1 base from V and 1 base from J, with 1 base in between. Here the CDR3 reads CASSLDNYGYTF. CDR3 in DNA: TGTGCCAGCAGTTTAGATAACTATGGCTACACCTTC.

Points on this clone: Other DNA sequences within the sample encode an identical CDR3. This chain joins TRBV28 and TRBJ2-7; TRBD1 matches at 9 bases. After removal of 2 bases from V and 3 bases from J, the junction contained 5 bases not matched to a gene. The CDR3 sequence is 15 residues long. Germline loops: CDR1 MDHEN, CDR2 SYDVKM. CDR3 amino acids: CASSLPGQGYYEQYF. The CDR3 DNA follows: TGTGCCAGCAGTTTACCGGGACAGGGCTACTACGAGCAGTACTTC.

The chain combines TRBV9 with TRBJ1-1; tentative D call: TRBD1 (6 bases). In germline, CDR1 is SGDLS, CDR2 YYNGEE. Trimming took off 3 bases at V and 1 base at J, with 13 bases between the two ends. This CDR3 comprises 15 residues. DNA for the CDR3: TGTGCCAGCAGCGGAGGGGGTTTAGGGAACACTGAAGCTTTCTTT. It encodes CASSGGGLGNTEAFF.

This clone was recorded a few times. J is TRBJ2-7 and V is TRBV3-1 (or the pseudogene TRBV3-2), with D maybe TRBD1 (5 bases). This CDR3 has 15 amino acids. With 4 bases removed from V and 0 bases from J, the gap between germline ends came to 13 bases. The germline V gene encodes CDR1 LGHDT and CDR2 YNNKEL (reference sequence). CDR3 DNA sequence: TGTGCCAGCAGCCCCACAACAGGCGGCTCCTACGAGCAGTACTTC. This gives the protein CASSPTTGGSYEQYF.

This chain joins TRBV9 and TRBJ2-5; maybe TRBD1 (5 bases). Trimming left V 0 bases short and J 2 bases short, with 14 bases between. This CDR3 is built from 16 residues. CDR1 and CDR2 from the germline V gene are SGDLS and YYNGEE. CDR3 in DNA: TGTGCCAGCAGCGTAGGATACACAGGCGTTCAAGAGACCCAGTACTTC. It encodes CASSVGYTGVQETQYF.

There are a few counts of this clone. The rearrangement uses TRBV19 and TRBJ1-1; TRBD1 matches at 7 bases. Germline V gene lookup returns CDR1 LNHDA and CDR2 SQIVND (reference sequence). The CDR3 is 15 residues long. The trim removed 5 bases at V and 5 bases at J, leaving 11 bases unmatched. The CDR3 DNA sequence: TGTGCCAGTAGTTCAAGACAGGGAAGATCAACTGAAGCTTTCTTT. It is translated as CASSSRQGRSTEAFF.

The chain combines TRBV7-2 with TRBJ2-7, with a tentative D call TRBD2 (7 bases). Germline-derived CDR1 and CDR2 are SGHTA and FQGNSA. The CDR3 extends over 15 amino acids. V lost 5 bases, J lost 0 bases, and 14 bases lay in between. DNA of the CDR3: TGTGCCAGCAGCCCCCAGGGGAGGGCCTCCTACGAGCAGTACTTC. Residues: CASSPQGRASYEQYF.

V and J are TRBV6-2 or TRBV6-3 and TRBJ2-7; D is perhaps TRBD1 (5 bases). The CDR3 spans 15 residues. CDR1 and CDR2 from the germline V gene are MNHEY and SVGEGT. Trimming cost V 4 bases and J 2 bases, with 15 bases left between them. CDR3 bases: TGTGCCAGCAGTTCCCAACCCAGGGCCACCTACGAGCAGTACTTC. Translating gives CASSSQPRATYEQYF.

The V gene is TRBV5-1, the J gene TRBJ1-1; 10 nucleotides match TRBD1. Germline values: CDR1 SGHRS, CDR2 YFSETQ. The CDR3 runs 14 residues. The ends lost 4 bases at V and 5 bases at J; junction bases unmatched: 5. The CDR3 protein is CASSGGQGRTEAFF. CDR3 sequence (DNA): TGCGCCAGCAGCGGGGGACAGGGGAGGACTGAAGCTTTCTTT.

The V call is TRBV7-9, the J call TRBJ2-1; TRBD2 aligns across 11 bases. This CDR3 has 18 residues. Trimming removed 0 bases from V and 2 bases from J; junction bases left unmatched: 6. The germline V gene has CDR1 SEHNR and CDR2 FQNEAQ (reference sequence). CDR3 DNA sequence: TGTGCCAGCAGCTTAGCGTATAGCGGGGGGGCCCCCTACAATGAGCAGTTCTTC. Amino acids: CASSLAYSGGAPYNEQFF.

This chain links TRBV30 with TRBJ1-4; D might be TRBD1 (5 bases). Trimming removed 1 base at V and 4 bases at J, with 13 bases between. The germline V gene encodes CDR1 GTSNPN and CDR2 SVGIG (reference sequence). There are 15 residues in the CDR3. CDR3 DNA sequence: TGTGCCTGGAGTGGTACACAGGAGAATAATGAAAAACTGTTTTTT. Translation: CAWSGTQENNEKLFF.

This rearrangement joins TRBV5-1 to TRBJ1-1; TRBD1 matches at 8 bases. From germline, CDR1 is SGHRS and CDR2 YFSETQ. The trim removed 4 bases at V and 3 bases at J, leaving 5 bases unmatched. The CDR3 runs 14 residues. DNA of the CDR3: TGCGCCAGCAGCCTTACGACAGGGGACACTGAAGCTTTCTTT. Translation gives CASSLTTGDTEAFF.

The CDR3 sequence: CASSLISGYEQYF. CDR3 coding DNA: TGTGCCAGCAGCTTAATCTCCGGTTACGAGCAGTACTTC. J is TRBJ2-7 and V is TRBV11-1, with D hard to call. The CDR3 runs to 13 residues. CDR1 and CDR2 (germline): SGHAT, FQDESV (reference sequence). Trimming stripped 2 bases from V and 4 bases from J, with 9 bases between.

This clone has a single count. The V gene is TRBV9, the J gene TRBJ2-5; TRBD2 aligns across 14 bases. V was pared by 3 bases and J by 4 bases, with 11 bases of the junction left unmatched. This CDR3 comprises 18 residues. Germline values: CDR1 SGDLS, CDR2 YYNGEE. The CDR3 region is CASSANTGLAGGRETQYF. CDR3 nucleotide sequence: TGTGCCAGCAGCGCCAACACCGGACTAGCGGGAGGAAGAGAGACCCAGTACTTC. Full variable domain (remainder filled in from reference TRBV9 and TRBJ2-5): DSGVTQTPKHLITATGQRVTLRCSPRSGDLSVYWYQQSLDQGLQFLIQYYNGEERAKGNILERFSAQQFPDLHSELNLSSLELGDSALYFCASSANTGLAGGRETQYFGPGTRLLVL.

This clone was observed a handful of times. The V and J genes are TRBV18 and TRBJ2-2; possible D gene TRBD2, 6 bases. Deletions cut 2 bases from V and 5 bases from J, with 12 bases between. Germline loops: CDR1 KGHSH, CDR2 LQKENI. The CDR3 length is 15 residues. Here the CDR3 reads CASSPWSGRTGELFF. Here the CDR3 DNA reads TGTGCCAGCTCACCATGGTCAGGGAGGACCGGGGAGCTGTTTTTT.

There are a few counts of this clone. The CDR3 DNA is TGTGCCAGCACCCTACTAGGGGCCTTGACTTGCACAGATACGCAGTATTTT. Translating it yields CASTLLGALTCTDTQYF. The V gene is TRBV21-1, the J gene TRBJ2-3. TRBV21-1 is a pseudogene segment. CDR3 length equals 17 residues.

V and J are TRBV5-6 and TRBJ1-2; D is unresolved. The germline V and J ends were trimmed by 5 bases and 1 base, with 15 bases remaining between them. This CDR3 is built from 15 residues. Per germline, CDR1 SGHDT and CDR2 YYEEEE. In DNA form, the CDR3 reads TGTGCCAGCAGTTGGGAGGCGACGCTTAACTATGGCTACACCTTC. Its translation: CASSWEATLNYGYTF.